These 29 T cell receptor beta chains were all obtained from the same sample, sequenced in a study of blood T cells in healthy people across ages. Then a second PCR, running about 6 to 12 cycles, was carried out with a sample-barcoded 5' primer and a J-beta primer mix. TCRdb itself ran the 5' RACE reads through MiXCR, one entry per CDR3 protein. Here the sample spans about 1.5 million distinct CDR3 sequences, roughly 43% being singletons. The sample was blood. The receptors were gathered from a woman younger than 35 in good health.

The J gene is TRBJ2-5, the V gene TRBV3-1; D might be TRBD2 (5 bases). Trimming removed 0 bases at V and 11 bases at J, with 19 bases between. Per germline, CDR1 LGHDT and CDR2 YNNKEL (reference sequence). The CDR3 covers 15 residues. The CDR3 protein is CASSQDRGVWDEQYF. In nucleotides, the CDR3 is TGTGCCAGCAGCCAAGATCGGGGAGTTTGGGATGAGCAGTACTTC.

The V and J genes are TRBV9 and TRBJ2-5; D is undetermined. The CDR3 contains 14 residues. Germline CDR1 SGDLS, CDR2 YYNGEE. V was cut by 0 bases and J by 2 bases, with 8 bases left in between. In DNA, the CDR3 is TGTGCCAGCAGCGTAGGCAGGAGTCAAGAGACCCAGTACTTC. Amino acid sequence: CASSVGRSQETQYF.

In DNA, the CDR3 is TGCAGTGCTAGAGCCACAGGGATAAGGGGAACTGAAGCTTTCTTT. Translated: CSARATGIRGTEAFF. This chain joins TRBV20-1 and TRBJ1-1; possible D gene TRBD1, 6 bases. The CDR3 totals 15 residues. The germline CDR1 and CDR2 sequences are DFQATT and SNEGSKA (reference sequence). V dropped 1 base and J dropped 5 bases, with 17 bases sitting between them.

The rearrangement uses TRBV29-1 and TRBJ2-1; TRBD2 agrees at 8 bases. This CDR3 spans 14 amino acids. CDR1 and CDR2 from the germline V gene are SQVTM and ANQGSEA. Germline trimming cut 6 bases from V and 3 bases from J; bases unmatched to any gene: 7. In nucleotides, the CDR3 is TGCAGCGTGGTCGGGAGGGCCAACTACAATGAGCAGTTCTTC. Translating it yields CSVVGRANYNEQFF.

The J gene is TRBJ2-7, the V gene TRBV5-1; D tentatively fits TRBD1 or TRBD2 (5 bases each). The CDR3 has 15 residues. Germline loops: CDR1 SGHRS, CDR2 YFSETQ. V lost 0 bases and J 2 bases, leaving 12 bases between the germline ends. Here the CDR3 DNA reads TGCGCCAGCAGCTTGGCCGGGACCCGAACCTACGAGCAGTACTTC. This sequence encodes CASSLAGTRTYEQYF.

This clonotype was counted between two and nine times. The chain recombines TRBV7-2 with TRBJ2-1; unclear D gene. The CDR3 consists of 13 residues. Trimming took 3 bases from V and 10 from J, leaving 13 bases between them. Germline CDR1 reads SGHTA; CDR2 reads FQGNSA. CDR3 DNA: TGTGCCAGCAGCTTTGCCACGACGGACGAGCAGTTCTTC. Translated, it gives CASSFATTDEQFF.

V is TRBV3-1 and J is TRBJ2-2; perhaps TRBD1 as D (6 bases). Looked up from germline, CDR1 is LGHDT and CDR2 is YNNKEL (reference sequence). CDR3 size: 14 residues. Trimming took off 3 bases at V and 7 bases at J, with 12 bases between the two ends. CDR3 protein: CASSHRGSGGELFF. DNA for the CDR3: TGTGCCAGCAGCCACAGGGGATCCGGCGGGGAGCTGTTTTTT.

The chain joins TRBV6-5 to TRBJ1-4, with unresolved D. This CDR3 contains 14 residues. Germline V gene lookup returns CDR1 MNHEY and CDR2 SVGAGI. Trimming took 7 bases from V and 6 from J, leaving 15 bases between them. The DNA for the CDR3 is TGTGCCAGCACCCCGGACGGAGGCTATGAAAAACTGTTTTTT. Its translation is CASTPDGGYEKLFF.

The chain has TRBV20-1 and TRBJ2-5; 7 bases map to TRBD1. V dropped 1 base and J dropped 4; count of bases not matched to a gene: 3. This CDR3 has 13 amino acids. Germline CDR1 DFQATT, CDR2 SNEGSKA (reference sequence). The CDR3 nucleotides are TGCAGTGCTAGAGGGACAGGAATAGAGACCCAGTACTTC. Encoded protein: CSARGTGIETQYF.

J is TRBJ1-4 and V is TRBV27; D is possibly TRBD1 (5 bases). Germline-derived CDR1 and CDR2 are MNHEY and SMNVEV (reference sequence). The CDR3 runs 14 residues. With 5 bases removed from V and 5 bases from J, the gap between germline ends came to 12 bases. The chain's CDR3 is CASSPAGRNEKLFF. For the CDR3, the DNA is TGTGCCAGCAGTCCGGCAGGGAGGAATGAAAAACTGTTTTTT.

This clonotype has more than one count but fewer than ten. V usage is TRBV11-2 and J usage is TRBJ1-2, with D possibly matching TRBD1 (5 bases). This CDR3 contains 14 residues. V was shortened by 9 bases and J by 7 bases, with 21 bases between the two germline ends. Germline CDR1 and CDR2: SGHAT and FQNNGV. This chain's CDR3 is CASSLTAKGSGYTF. The CDR3 region has the DNA TGTGCCAGTTCCCTTACCGCTAAGGGGTCTGGCTACACCTTC. Full variable domain (missing parts from reference TRBV11-2 and TRBJ1-2): EAGVAQSPRYKIIEKRQSVAFWCNPISGHATLYWYQQILGQGPKLLIQFQNNGVVDDSQLPKDRFSAERLKGVDSTLKIQPAKLEDSAVYLCASSLTAKGSGYTFGSGTRLTVV.

This clonotype was seen only a few times. The chain has TRBV20-1 and TRBJ2-3; 7 bases are shared with TRBD1. The CDR3 has 14 amino acids. Germline-derived CDR1 and CDR2 are DFQATT and SNEGSKA (reference sequence). Losses at the gene ends were 5 bases for V and 3 bases for J; bases not matched to a gene: 8. The CDR3 loop reads CSAGRDRPTDTQYF. CDR3 in DNA: TGCAGTGCTGGCAGGGACAGACCAACAGATACGCAGTATTTT.

The chain employs TRBV28 and TRBJ2-1; 11 positions match TRBD2. V lost 6 bases, J lost 6 bases, and 10 bases stayed unmatched. CDR1 and CDR2 (germline): MDHEN, SYDVKM. The CDR3 is made up of 16 amino acids. The CDR3 loop reads CASSTTSGVVRNEQFF. The CDR3 nucleotides read TGTGCCAGCAGCACGACTAGCGGGGTTGTGCGCAATGAGCAGTTCTTC.

The V and J genes are TRBV6-2 or TRBV6-3 and TRBJ1-1; D remains ambiguous. The V end was cut by 2 bases, the J end by 5 bases, with 12 bases between. Germline CDR1 reads MNHEY; CDR2 reads SVGEGT. The CDR3 is 14 amino acids. The CDR3 sequence is CASSYGGGRTEAFF. CDR3 DNA sequence: TGTGCCAGCAGTTACGGCGGAGGTAGGACTGAAGCTTTCTTT.

This clonotype was recorded a few times. V gene TRBV30 combines with J gene TRBJ1-2, with no clear D. This CDR3 has 10 amino acids. V lost 5 bases to trimming and J lost 5 bases, with 6 bases between them. Germline-derived CDR1 and CDR2 are GTSNPN and SVGIG (reference sequence). The CDR3 loop is CAWRSYGYTF. The CDR3 coding sequence is TGTGCCTGGCGATCGTATGGCTACACCTTC.

This clonotype was counted a few times. The chain carries TRBV13 and TRBJ2-1; 9 nucleotides line up with TRBD2. After removal of 4 bases from V and 5 bases from J, the junction contained 9 bases not matched to a gene. The germline V gene encodes CDR1 PRHDT and CDR2 FYEKMQ (reference sequence). The CDR3 is made up of 16 amino acids. The CDR3 sequence is CASSSNPGTSNNEQFF. The CDR3 nucleotides read TGTGCCAGCAGCTCTAACCCCGGGACTAGCAACAATGAGCAGTTCTTC.

The rearrangement uses TRBV6-6 and TRBJ2-1; 8 bases are shared with TRBD2. The V segment lost 4 bases and the J segment 6 bases; nucleotides outside the gene matches: 5. Germline V gene lookup returns CDR1 MNHNY and CDR2 SVGAGI (reference sequence). The CDR3 runs 14 residues. Written as DNA, the CDR3 is TGTGCCAGCAGTTCCCCGGGAGGGGGCAATGAGCAGTTCTTC. Translation: CASSSPGGGNEQFF.

The chain recombines TRBV6-2 or TRBV6-3 with TRBJ2-5; D is ambiguous. Judging by the DNA end, TRBJ2-7 fits better; the J call may be wrong. CDR1 and CDR2 from the germline V gene are MNHEY and SVGEGT. CDR3 size: 11 residues. The CDR3 sequence is CASPESYEQYF. The CDR3 DNA reads TGTGCCAGCCCAGAATCCTACGAGCAGTACTTC.

This clonotype has just a few counts. In nucleotides, the CDR3 is TGCAGTGCTAGACCCTCCTCATTGACGGGAGGGCCTGAAGAGCAGTTCTTC. Its protein product is CSARPSSLTGGPEEQFF. This chain joins TRBV20-1 and TRBJ2-1; 8 nucleotides align to TRBD2. The V gene end was trimmed by 2 bases and the J gene end by 10 bases; junction bases not matched to a gene: 19. Germline V gives CDR1 DFQATT, CDR2 SNEGSKA (reference sequence). This CDR3 is built from 17 residues.

This clonotype was seen many times. The rearrangement joins TRBV14 to TRBJ2-1; 9 positions agree with TRBD1. Trimming removed 2 bases from V and 9 bases from J; junction bases left unmatched: 11. CDR3 length: 16 residues. Germline V gene data show CDR1 as SGHDN and CDR2 as FVKESK. The CDR3 region is CASSQYAGTGFSEQFF. In nucleotides, the CDR3 is TGTGCCAGCAGCCAATACGCCGGGACAGGGTTCAGTGAGCAGTTCTTC.

This clonotype occurred a few times. V and J are TRBV3-1 and TRBJ2-5, with 10 nucleotides matching TRBD2. This CDR3 is built from 15 residues. The germline V gene has CDR1 LGHDT and CDR2 YNNKEL (reference sequence). The V gene end was trimmed by 4 bases and the J gene end by 11 bases; junction bases not matched to a gene: 13. The CDR3 nucleotides read TGTGCCAGCAGCCCTAGGACTAGCGGAAGGACGGGACAGTACTTC. Protein: CASSPRTSGRTGQYF.

This clonotype was detected only a few times. The chain recombines TRBV20-1 with TRBJ2-7; the match to TRBD2 covers 9 bases. J lost 1 base, V lost 4 bases, and 5 bases had no gene match. The CDR3 runs 14 residues. Germline V gene data show CDR1 as DFQATT and CDR2 as SNEGSKA (reference sequence). DNA of the CDR3: TGCAGTGCTATTGCGGGGGGGATATCCTACGAGCAGTACTTC. It specifies CSAIAGGISYEQYF.

V and J are TRBV20-1 and TRBJ2-1; TRBD2 matches 14 bases. The CDR3 contains 16 residues. V lost 2 bases, J lost 7 bases, and 7 bases stayed unmatched. Per germline, CDR1 DFQATT and CDR2 SNEGSKA (reference sequence). CDR3 amino acids: CSARNLGLAGDNEQFF. The CDR3 DNA reads TGCAGTGCTAGAAACCTGGGACTAGCGGGAGATAATGAGCAGTTCTTC.

The V and J genes are TRBV4-3 and TRBJ1-5; D not resolved. The germline V and J ends were trimmed by 0 bases and 4 bases, with 10 bases remaining between them. The CDR3 has 15 residues. The V gene's germline CDR1 is LGHNA and CDR2 YSLEER. The CDR3: CASSQDWAANQPQHF. CDR3 nucleotide sequence: TGCGCCAGCAGCCAAGATTGGGCGGCAAATCAGCCCCAGCATTTT.

The chain employs TRBV5-1 and TRBJ2-5, with 7 bases aligning to TRBD1. The V and J ends lost 0 bases and 1 base, in that order; junction bases with no gene match: 3. CDR1 is SGHRS and CDR2 is YFSETQ in the germline V gene. The CDR3 is 15 residues long. The CDR3 loop is CASSLGQGSQETQYF. As DNA, the CDR3 is TGCGCCAGCAGCTTGGGACAGGGTTCCCAAGAGACCCAGTACTTC.

Here the CDR3 DNA reads TGTGCCAGCAGCAGAACCTCCGGGACAAGCTTGGGGGAGCAGTACTTC. Protein: CASSRTSGTSLGEQYF. J is TRBJ2-1 and V is TRBV21-1; TRBD2, the table's D call, was not compared with the DNA. The closer fit of TRBJ2-7 to the DNA end suggests the J call may be wrong. TRBV21-1 is flagged as a pseudogene. CDR3 length: 16 residues.

The chain employs TRBV14 and TRBJ1-1; 7 nucleotides agree with TRBD1. V shed 5 bases and J 4 bases; nucleotides not matched to a gene: 7. CDR3 size: 14 residues. Per germline, CDR1 SGHDN and CDR2 FVKESK. The CDR3 DNA is TGTGCCAGCAGCGCAACAGGGGTTGTCACTGAAGCTTTCTTT. This encodes CASSATGVVTEAFF. Variable domain in full (rest from reference TRBV14 and TRBJ1-1): EAGVTQFPSHSVIEKGQTVTLRCDPISGHDNLYWYRRVMGKEIKFLLHFVKESKQDESGMPNNRFLAERTGGTYSTLKVQPAELEDSGVYFCASSATGVVTEAFFGQGTRLTVV.

The chain links TRBV7-9 to TRBJ2-1; perhaps TRBD1 as D (5 bases). V was pared by 5 bases and J by 0 bases, with 14 bases between. The CDR3 runs 16 residues. Germline V gives CDR1 SEHNR, CDR2 FQNEAQ (reference sequence). The CDR3 region is CASSPQQVSSYNEQFF. The CDR3 region has the DNA TGTGCCAGCAGCCCCCAACAGGTTAGCTCCTACAATGAGCAGTTCTTC.

This clonotype was detected only once. In nucleotides, the CDR3 is TGTGCCAGCATAATTACAGGGGGGGAAGCTAACTATGGCTACACCTTC. It is translated as CASIITGGEANYGYTF. This rearrangement joins TRBV12-3 or TRBV12-4 to TRBJ1-2; 8 bases are shared with TRBD1. J lost 0 bases, V lost 7 bases, and 10 bases had no gene match. CDR3 size: 16 residues.